The next 26 T cell receptor beta chains were all read from a single sample in a study of cytomegalovirus exposure and HLA in healthy donors. PCR was performed using 60 Vbeta and 13 Jbeta primers. Clones were read by immunoSEQ multiplex PCR, and TCRdb kept only the in-frame ones, dropping some. The profile shows 150,000 or so clones, 60% to 85% of them singletons. The sequenced material came from PBMCs. Every receptor here comes from a middle-aged man in good health and CMV-seropositive.

To note about this clone: One end of the junction is discordant with germline, which a read error may explain. The V gene is TRBV6-6, the J gene TRBJ1-1; D perhaps matches TRBD1 (6 bases). Per germline, CDR1 MNHNY and CDR2 SVGAGI (reference sequence). CDR3 length: 14 amino acids. CDR3 nucleotides: TGTGCCAGCAGTTACCAAAGGGGGAACACTGAAGTTTTCTTT. It encodes CASSYQRGNTEVFF.

The chain carries TRBV5-1 and TRBJ2-1; TRBD2 agrees at 8 bases. The length of the CDR3 is 17 residues. V lost 4 bases, J lost 0 bases, and 9 bases stayed unmatched. Germline V gene sequence: CDR1 SGHRS, CDR2 YFSETQ. CDR3 nucleotides: TGCGCCAGCAGCCCAACTAGCGGCATACTCTCCTACAATGAGCAGTTCTTC. As protein: CASSPTSGILSYNEQFF. Complete variable domain (other parts from reference TRBV5-1 and TRBJ2-1): KAGVTQTPRYLIKTRGQQVTLSCSPISGHRSVSWYQQTPGQGLQFLFEYFSETQRNKGNFPGRFSGRQFSNSRSEMNVSTLELGDSALYLCASSPTSGILSYNEQFFGPGTRLTVL.

The J gene is TRBJ2-3, the V gene TRBV6-1, with D perhaps matching TRBD1 (6 bases). Trimming stripped 2 bases from V and 5 bases from J, with 11 bases between. CDR1 is MNHNS, CDR2 SASEGT, per germline. The CDR3 sequence is 14 residues long. The CDR3: CASSERQARDTQYF. Here the CDR3 DNA reads TGTGCCAGCAGTGAACGACAGGCTCGAGATACGCAGTATTTT.

This chain links TRBV6-1 with TRBJ2-7; D is unresolved. CDR3 length equals 15 residues. CDR1 is MNHNS, CDR2 SASEGT, per germline. With 7 bases removed from V and 0 bases from J, the gap between germline ends came to 16 bases. CDR3 coding DNA: TGTGCCAGCACCTTTTCTCCCCCCTCCTCCTACGAGCAGTACTTC. It encodes CASTFSPPSSYEQYF.

This clone came up a few times. The chain employs TRBV29-1 and TRBJ2-7; possibly TRBD1 for D (6 bases). The CDR3 is 14 residues long. Germline V gene data show CDR1 as SQVTM and CDR2 as ANQGSEA. The ends were cut back, 7 bases at V and 6 bases at J, with 22 bases in the middle. The CDR3 nucleotides read TGCAGCGCTCAGGTGACAGGAGATCATGGCGAGCAGTACTTC. This codes for CSAQVTGDHGEQYF.

The chain links TRBV5-1 to TRBJ2-2; D perhaps matches TRBD1 (6 bases). Germline-derived CDR1 and CDR2 are SGHRS and YFSETQ. Trimming stripped 0 bases from V and 6 bases from J, with 15 bases between. The CDR3 is made up of 16 amino acids. The CDR3 DNA reads as TGCGCCAGCAGCTTGGTACCCGGACAGCTCCCCGGGGAGCTGTTTTTT. Protein sequence: CASSLVPGQLPGELFF.

The CDR3 region is CASSLGPAGSGILNEQFF. DNA for the CDR3: TGTGCCAGCAGTTTAGGGCCTGCGGGTAGCGGGATATTGAATGAGCAGTTCTTC. This rearrangement joins TRBV27 to TRBJ2-1; 8 bases match TRBD2. With V trimmed by 2 bases and J by 7 bases, 16 bases remained unmatched. The V gene's germline CDR1 is MNHEY and CDR2 SMNVEV (reference sequence). The CDR3 totals 18 residues.

A single count supports this clone. The chain couples TRBV13 to TRBJ2-1, with D unresolved. Looked up from germline, CDR1 is PRHDT and CDR2 is FYEKMQ (reference sequence). The CDR3 spans 15 residues. Trimming removed 5 bases at V and 2 bases at J, with 13 bases between. CDR3 region: CASSRDISTYNEQFF. Written as DNA, the CDR3 is TGTGCCAGCAGCCGAGACATTTCGACCTACAATGAGCAGTTCTTC.

Points on this clone: A junction end diverges from the germline sequence, so it may reflect a read error. The CDR3 sequence: CAISEWASSNQPQHF. The DNA for the CDR3 is TGTGCCATCAGTGAGTGGGCGAGTAGCAATCAGCCCCAGCATTTT. The chain combines TRBV6-6 with TRBJ1-5; D not resolved. Germline V gene sequence: CDR1 MNHNY, CDR2 SVGAGI (reference sequence). The CDR3 contains 15 residues.

The rearrangement uses TRBV2 and TRBJ2-2; TRBD1 matches 7 bases. J gave up 9 bases and V 1 base, and 11 bases lay outside the gene matches. Germline values: CDR1 SNHLY, CDR2 FYNNEI. CDR3 size: 16 residues. The chain's CDR3 is CASSEEGARFVRELFF. The CDR3 DNA follows: TGTGCCAGCAGTGAAGAGGGGGCGCGATTTGTCCGGGAGCTGTTTTTT.

This chain uses TRBV15 with TRBJ2-1; D ambiguous. Between the trimmed V and J ends, which lost 0 bases and 6 bases, there was a span of 6 bases. This CDR3 region has 13 residues. Germline V gives CDR1 LNHNV, CDR2 YYDKDF (reference sequence). This chain's CDR3 is CATSRDRFNEQFF. For the CDR3, the DNA is TGTGCCACCAGCAGAGATCGGTTCAATGAGCAGTTCTTC.

The chain combines TRBV11-2 with TRBJ2-5; TRBD2 matches 7 bases. Germline V gene lookup returns CDR1 SGHAT and CDR2 FQNNGV. This CDR3 spans 15 amino acids. V dropped 5 bases and J dropped 4; count of bases not matched to a gene: 10. The CDR3 bases are TGTGCCAGCAGCATCCTAGGGCGGGAGCTAGAGACCCAGTACTTC. This codes for CASSILGRELETQYF.

This rearrangement joins TRBV10-3 to TRBJ1-2; possible D gene TRBD1, 6 bases. This CDR3 contains 14 residues. From germline, CDR1 is ENHRY and CDR2 SYGVKD. V was shortened by 0 bases and J by 5 bases, with 10 bases between the two germline ends. CDR3 DNA sequence: TGTGCCATCAGTGAGTCGGGACAAATATATGGCTACACCTTC. Its translation: CAISESGQIYGYTF.

V usage is TRBV10-3 and J usage is TRBJ2-7; TRBD2 matches 9 bases. Germline values: CDR1 ENHRY, CDR2 SYGVKD. The V and J ends lost 3 bases and 5 bases, in that order; junction bases with no gene match: 5. The CDR3 spans 14 residues. As DNA, the CDR3 is TGTGCCATCAGTGATGCGGGAGGGCCTAACGAGCAGTACTTC. Its protein is CAISDAGGPNEQYF.

The chain recombines TRBV29-1 with TRBJ2-1; D is possibly TRBD2 (6 bases). V lost 2 bases and J lost 0, with 17 bases in between. Germline V lookup: CDR1 SQVTM, CDR2 ANQGSEA. This CDR3 spans 17 amino acids. The CDR3 here is CSVEIAAREDSYNEQFF. The CDR3 DNA sequence: TGCAGCGTTGAAATAGCGGCTAGAGAAGACTCCTACAATGAGCAGTTCTTC.

This clone was observed a few times. V is TRBV7-9 and J is TRBJ2-2, with D possibly matching TRBD2 (6 bases). V was trimmed by 3 bases and J by 1 base, leaving 6 bases between them. The CDR3 is 14 amino acids. Germline CDR1 SEHNR, CDR2 FQNEAQ (reference sequence). CDR3 sequence (DNA): TGTGCCAGCAGCTTCGGGGGGAACACCGGGGAGCTGTTTTTT. Protein product: CASSFGGNTGELFF.

V and J are TRBV28 and TRBJ2-6; D ambiguous. Trimming left V 7 bases short and J 0 bases short, with 10 bases between. Germline CDR1 and CDR2: MDHEN and SYDVKM. The CDR3 is 15 amino acids. The CDR3 region has the DNA TGTGCCAGCACCCCCACCTACTCTGGGGCCAACGTCCTGACTTTC. Its translation: CASTPTYSGANVLTF.

The chain recombines TRBV7-2 with TRBJ2-5; TRBD2 aligns across 7 bases. CDR3 length: 15 residues. Per the germline V gene, CDR1 is SGHTA and CDR2 is FQGNSA. Unmatched junction bases numbered 12, after V lost 5 bases and J lost 6 bases. The CDR3 coding sequence is TGTGCCAGCAGCCTAAACCCCTCTAGCGGCCAGACCCAGTACTTC. Protein: CASSLNPSSGQTQYF. The full variable domain, completed using reference TRBV7-2 and TRBJ2-5, is GAGVSQSPSNKVTEKGKDVELRCDPISGHTALYWYRQSLGQGLEFLIYFQGNSAPDKSGLPSDRFSAERTGGSVSTLTIQRTQQEDSAVYLCASSLNPSSGQTQYFGPGTRLLVL.

There are a few counts of this clone. The chain has TRBV7-9 and TRBJ2-3, with D possibly matching TRBD2 (7 bases). The CDR3 loop spans 17 amino acids. Germline values: CDR1 SEHNR, CDR2 FQNEAQ (reference sequence). V lost 2 bases and J lost 2, with 17 bases in between. The CDR3 protein is CASSLRTGGTFTDTQYF. For the CDR3, the DNA is TGTGCCAGCAGCTTAAGGACGGGGGGCACTTTCACAGATACGCAGTATTTT.

The chain recombines TRBV7-8 with TRBJ1-6; possible D gene TRBD1, 6 bases. CDR3 length: 15 residues. CDR1 is SGHVS, CDR2 FQNEAQ, per germline. V lost 3 bases, J lost 6 bases, and 12 bases lay in between. CDR3 DNA: TGTGCCAGCAGCTTTACTGGACAGCTTAATTCACCCCTCCACTTT. Translating it yields CASSFTGQLNSPLHF.

The chain carries TRBV5-4 and TRBJ1-2; 9 positions match TRBD1. Per germline, CDR1 SGHNT and CDR2 YYREEE (reference sequence). The length of the CDR3 is 16 residues. With V trimmed by 1 base and J by 5 bases, 9 bases remained unmatched. Here the CDR3 DNA reads TGTGCCAGCAGCTTGTCACAGGGGGCAGCCATATATGGCTACACCTTC. It yields the protein CASSLSQGAAIYGYTF.

This chain joins TRBV15 and TRBJ2-5, with 12 positions matching TRBD2. The germline gives CDR1 LNHNV, CDR2 YYDKDF (reference sequence). The CDR3 is 18 residues long. V lost 2 bases and J lost 0; bases outside the gene matches: 7. CDR3 coding DNA: TGTGCCACCAGCAGACTCCGGACTAGCGGGACTTACCAAGAGACCCAGTACTTC. Translating it yields CATSRLRTSGTYQETQYF.

J is TRBJ2-7 and V is TRBV25-1, with D possibly matching TRBD2 (6 bases). Germline V gene data show CDR1 as MGHDK and CDR2 as SYGVNS. The ends were cut back, 5 bases at V and 2 bases at J, with 16 bases in the middle. CDR3 size: 15 residues. CDR3 residues: CASSTPGLGAYEQYF. The CDR3 DNA follows: TGTGCCAGCAGTACCCCGGGACTGGGGGCCTACGAGCAGTACTTC.

The V gene is TRBV4-3, the J gene TRBJ2-5, with D possibly matching TRBD1 (5 bases). The last part of the DNA fits TRBJ2-7 better; the J call may be wrong. The germline V gene encodes CDR1 LGHNA and CDR2 YSLEER. The CDR3 has 15 residues. The CDR3 reads CASSQGTLNAYEQYF. CDR3 nucleotides: TGCGCCAGCAGCCAAGGGACACTAAATGCCTACGAGCAGTACTTC.

The chain employs TRBV2 and TRBJ2-2; 11 positions match TRBD1. This CDR3 has 16 residues. The germline V gene has CDR1 SNHLY and CDR2 FYNNEI. V lost 5 bases and J lost 4; bases outside the gene matches: 6. CDR3 DNA sequence: TGTGCCAGCAGTTTGGACAGGGGGCCCCCCACCGGGGAGCTGTTTTTT. This translates into CASSLDRGPPTGELFF. Full variable domain (remainder filled in from reference TRBV2 and TRBJ2-2): EPEVTQTPSHQVTQMGQEVILRCVPISNHLYFYWYRQILGQKVEFLVSFYNNEISEKSEIFDDQFSVERPDGSNFTLKIRSTKLEDSAMYFCASSLDRGPPTGELFFGEGSRLTVL.

The chain has TRBV5-1 and TRBJ1-4, with 7 bases lining up with TRBD1. Losses at the gene ends were 0 bases for V and 8 bases for J; bases not matched to a gene: 4. Germline V CDR1 and CDR2: SGHRS, YFSETQ. The CDR3 contains 14 residues. CDR3 sequence reads: CASSLGQGEEKLFF. The CDR3 nucleotides read TGCGCCAGCAGCTTGGGACAGGGTGAGGAAAAACTGTTTTTT.